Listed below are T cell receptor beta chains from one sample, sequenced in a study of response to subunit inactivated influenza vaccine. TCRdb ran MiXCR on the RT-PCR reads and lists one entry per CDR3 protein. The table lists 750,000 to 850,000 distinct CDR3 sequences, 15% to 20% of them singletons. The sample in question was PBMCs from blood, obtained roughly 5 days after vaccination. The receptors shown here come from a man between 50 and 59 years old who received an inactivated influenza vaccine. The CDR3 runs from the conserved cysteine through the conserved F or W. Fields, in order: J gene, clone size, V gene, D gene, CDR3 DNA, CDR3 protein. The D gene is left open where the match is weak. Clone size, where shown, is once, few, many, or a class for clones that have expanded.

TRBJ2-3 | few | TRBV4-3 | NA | TGCGCCAGCAGCCAAGATGGTGGAGATACGCAGTATTTT | CASSQDGGDTQYF
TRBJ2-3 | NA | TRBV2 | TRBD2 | TGTGCCAGCAGTGTGTTAGCGGGCAGAGATACGCAGTATTTT | CASSVLAGRDTQYF
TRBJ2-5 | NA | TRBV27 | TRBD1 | TGTGCCAGCAGTTTATTAGGGACAGAGAGGGAAGAGACCCAGTACTTC | CASSLLGTEREETQYF
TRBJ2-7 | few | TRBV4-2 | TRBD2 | TGTGCCAGCAGCCCCTCCCATAGCGGGAGGGCCTGGGAGCAGTACTTC | CASSPSHSGRAWEQYF
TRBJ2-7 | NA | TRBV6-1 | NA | TGTGCCACTCGGCTCCTCGGGGAAGACTACGAGCAGTACTTC | CATRLLGEDYEQYF
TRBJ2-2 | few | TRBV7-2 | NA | TGTGCCAGCAGCCTAACACTAGTGCTCGGGGAGCTGTTTTTT | CASSLTLVLGELFF
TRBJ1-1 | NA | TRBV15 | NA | TGTGCCACCAGCAGATTAACCGGGACGGCGAACACTGAAGCTTTCTTT | CATSRLTGTANTEAFF
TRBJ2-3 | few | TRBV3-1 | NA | TGTGCCAGCAGCCAACCAGGGACTTCCTTTAGCACAGATACGCAGTATTTT | CASSQPGTSFSTDTQYF
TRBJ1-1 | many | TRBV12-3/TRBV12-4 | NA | TGTGCCAGCAATGGCGGGGCGAACACTGAAGCTTTCTTT | CASNGGANTEAFF
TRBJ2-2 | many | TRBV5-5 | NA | TGTGCCAGCAGCTTGGCCGGACAGGGAGGGACCGGGGAGCTGTTTTTT | CASSLAGQGGTGELFF
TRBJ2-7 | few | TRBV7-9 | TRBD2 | TGTGCCAGCTCCAAGGGCGGGGGCTACGAGCAGTACTTC | CASSKGGGYEQYF
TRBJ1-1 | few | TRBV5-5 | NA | TGTGCCAGCAGCTCCGGGACACTAACTGAAGCTTTCTTT | CASSSGTLTEAFF
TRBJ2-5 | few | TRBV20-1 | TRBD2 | TGCAGTGCCCAGAGGGGGACTAGCCTAGAGACCCAGTACTTC | CSAQRGTSLETQYF
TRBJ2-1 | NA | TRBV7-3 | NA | TGTGCCAGCAGCCCGCAATGGGGGAATGAGCAGTTCTTC | CASSPQWGNEQFF
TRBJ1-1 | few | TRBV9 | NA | TGTGCCAGCAGCGTAGTAAAGGAAGCTGAAGCTTTCTTT | CASSVVKEAEAFF
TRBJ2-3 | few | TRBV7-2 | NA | TGTGCCAGCAGCTTAGACGCCCTTTGGGGGGATACGCAGTATTTT | CASSLDALWGDTQYF
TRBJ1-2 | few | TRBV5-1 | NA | TGCGCCAGCAGCTTGGGGCGGGGACGGAACTATGGCTACACCTTC | CASSLGRGRNYGYTF
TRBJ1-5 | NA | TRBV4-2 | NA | TGTGCCAGCAGCCCCTTGTCAGTCACAGGGTCTCAGCCCCAGCATTTT | CASSPLSVTGSQPQHF
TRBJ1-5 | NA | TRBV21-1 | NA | TGTGCCAGCAGCTTAAGGACAGCGCTCAATCAGCCCCAGCATTTT | CASSLRTALNQPQHF
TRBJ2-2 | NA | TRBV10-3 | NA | TGTGCCATCTGGGAATCCGGGGAGCTGTTTTTT | CAIWESGELFF
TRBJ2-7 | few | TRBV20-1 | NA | TGCAGTGCTAGGGGGCAGGGGCCCAACTACGAGCAGTACTTC | CSARGQGPNYEQYF
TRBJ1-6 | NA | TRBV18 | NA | TGTGCCAGCTCACCAGTGGGGCAGTATAATTCACCCCTCCACTTT | CASSPVGQYNSPLHF
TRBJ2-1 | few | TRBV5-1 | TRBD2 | TGCGCCAGCAGCTTGGCCATTAGCGGGAGTCGGAATGAGCAGTTCTTC | CASSLAISGSRNEQFF
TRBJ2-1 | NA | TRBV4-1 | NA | TGCGCCAGCAGCCAAGATCGGCGGGGACAGAGCTACAATGAGCAGTTCTTC | CASSQDRRGQSYNEQFF
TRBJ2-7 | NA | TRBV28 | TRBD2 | TGTGCCAGCAGTCCACTAGCGGGACGCTACGAGCAGTACTTC | CASSPLAGRYEQYF
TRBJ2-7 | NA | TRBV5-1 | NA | TGCGCCAGCAGCTTGGAACTTTCGGGCGAGCAGTACTTC | CASSLELSGEQYF
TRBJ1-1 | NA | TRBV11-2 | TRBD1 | TGTGCCAGCAGCTTATACAGGGGAGTGACGGACACTGAAGCTTTCTTT | CASSLYRGVTDTEAFF
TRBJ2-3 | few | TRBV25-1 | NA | TGTGCCACCCTAGGGTCGGGGCTTTCCACAGATACGCAGTATTTT | CATLGSGLSTDTQYF
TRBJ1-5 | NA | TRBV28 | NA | TGTGCCAGCAGTTTCGGGGGCATGGGAGGACAGCCCCAGCATTTT | CASSFGGMGGQPQHF
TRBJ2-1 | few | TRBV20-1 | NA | TGCAGTGCTAGACTTACAGGGCGCTCCTACAATGAGCAGTTCTTC | CSARLTGRSYNEQFF
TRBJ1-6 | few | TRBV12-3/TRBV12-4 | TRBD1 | TGTGCCAGCAGTTCTGCAGGGGGCGCGCGGTCACCCCTCCACTTT | CASSSAGGARSPLHF
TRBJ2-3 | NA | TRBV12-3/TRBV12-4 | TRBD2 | TGTGCCAGCAGTTCTACTAGCGGGAGCTTCTATACGCAGTATTTT | CASSSTSGSFYTQYF
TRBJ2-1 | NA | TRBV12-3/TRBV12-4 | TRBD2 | TGTGCCAGCAGTGAATGGAGCGGGATCGACAATGAGCAGTTCTTC | CASSEWSGIDNEQFF
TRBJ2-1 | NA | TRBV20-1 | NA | TGCAGTGCTACTTATAGCGGTCCTACCTACAATGAGCAGTTCTTC | CSATYSGPTYNEQFF
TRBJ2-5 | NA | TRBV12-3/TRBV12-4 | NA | TGTGCCAGCAGTTTGGGTGCCAGAGCCCAGTACTTC | CASSLGARAQYF
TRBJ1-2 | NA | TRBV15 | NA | TGTGCCACCAGCAGAGATTTGACAGACTACTATGGCTACACCTTC | CATSRDLTDYYGYTF
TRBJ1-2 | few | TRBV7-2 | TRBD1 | TGTGCCAGCAGCATCAGACAGGGGGATGGCTACACCTTC | CASSIRQGDGYTF
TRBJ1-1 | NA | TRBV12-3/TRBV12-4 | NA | TGTGCCAGCAGTCCAACTGAAACAGATTGGAATCGGGTCATGAACACTGAAGCTTTCTTT | CASSPTETDWNRVMNTEAFF
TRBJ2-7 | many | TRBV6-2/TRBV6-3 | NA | TGTGCCAGCAGCGACGGACAGCCCAACTACGAGCAGTACTTC | CASSDGQPNYEQYF
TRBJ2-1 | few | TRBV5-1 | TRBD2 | TGCGCCAGCAGCTTGGTAGCGGGGGACTCCTACAATGAGCAGTTCTTC | CASSLVAGDSYNEQFF
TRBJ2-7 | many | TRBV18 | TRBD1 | TGTGCCAGCAGCCCAGGGGGTTCCTACGAGCAGTACTTC | CASSPGGSYEQYF
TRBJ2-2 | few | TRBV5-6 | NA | TGTGCCAGCAGCTTATCCGGGGCCCTAAACACCGGGGAGCTGTTTTTT | CASSLSGALNTGELFF
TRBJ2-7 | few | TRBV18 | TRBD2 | TGTGCCAGCTCACCCCCGGGACTAGCGGACTACGAGCAGTACTTC | CASSPPGLADYEQYF
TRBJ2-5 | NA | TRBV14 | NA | TGTGCCAGCAGCCACCCCACGTTGAGAGGCGAGACCCAGTACTTC | CASSHPTLRGETQYF
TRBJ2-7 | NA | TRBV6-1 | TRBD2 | TGTGCCAGCACCGCGGGACTAGCGAACTACGAGCAGTACTTC | CASTAGLANYEQYF
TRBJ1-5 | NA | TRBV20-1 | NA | TGCAGTGCTCCTCTCGGACAGAACAATCAGCCCCAGCATTTT | CSAPLGQNNQPQHF